This paragraph reports one TCR beta chain. Sequencing used immunoSEQ multiplex PCR; TCRdb keeps in-frame clones, though not all of them. The sample records some 90,000 clones, about 93% being singletons. This record belongs to a study of OX40 agonist ivuxolimab in advanced cancers. This specimen was CD4+ or CD8+ T cells sorted from blood, taken in a trial of the OX40 agonist ivuxolimab. This TCR came from an adult with an advanced solid tumor such as melanoma, head and neck, liver or kidney cancer.

CDR3 amino acids: CASSFVYNEQFF. Here the CDR3 DNA reads TGTGCCAGCAGCTTCGTTTACAATGAGCAGTTCTTC. The rearrangement joins TRBV11-2 to TRBJ2-1; D is uncertain. The V and J ends lost 3 bases and 4 bases respectively, with 4 bases between them. The germline gives CDR1 SGHAT, CDR2 FQNNGV. CDR3 length equals 12 residues.